Shown below are 26 T cell receptor beta chains from a single sample sequenced in a study of blood T cells in healthy people across ages (dated by TCRdb to the mid-2010s). Library method: 5' RACE. Sequencer: Illumina HiSeq 2500. The second PCR ran for roughly 6 to 11 cycles and used a J-beta primer mix along with a sample-barcoded 5' primer. The public reads were run again by TCRdb, first through fastp at Q25 and then through MiXCR, and only productive beta chains were kept. One record per CDR3 amino acid sequence lists the most common genes and DNA. Present in this sample are roughly 500,000 distinct CDR3 sequences, about 26% of which were seen just once. The ten largest clones represent 18% of the sample. Sequenced: blood. These receptors were collected from a woman in her 70s in good health.

The J gene is TRBJ2-3, the V gene TRBV5-1, with TRBD2 as a possible D gene (5 bases). CDR1 and CDR2 from the germline V gene are SGHRS and YFSETQ. The V and J ends lost 4 bases and 1 base respectively, with 13 bases between them. CDR3 length equals 15 residues. The CDR3 region has the DNA TGCGCCAGCAGCGCCGGGATTAGGCGCACAGATACGCAGTATTTT. This sequence encodes CASSAGIRRTDTQYF.

The gene calls are TRBV29-1 and TRBJ1-2, with D possibly matching TRBD1 (5 bases). The CDR3 contains 10 residues. CDR1 and CDR2 (germline): SQVTM, ANQGSEA. CDR3 amino acids: CGTSDYGYTF. The CDR3 DNA follows: TGCGGGACCAGTGACTATGGCTACACCTTC.

The chain is built from TRBV29-1 and TRBJ1-5; D gene ambiguous. Germline loops: CDR1 SQVTM, CDR2 ANQGSEA. The CDR3 has 15 residues. Trimming stripped 4 bases from V and 3 bases from J, with 16 bases between. CDR3 in DNA: TGCAGCGTTGGATTTCAATCTGACAACAATCAGCCCCAGCATTTT. It codes for CSVGFQSDNNQPQHF.

This clonotype was seen a few times. The rearrangement joins TRBV29-1 to TRBJ2-7; possible D gene TRBD1, 5 bases. The CDR3 is 13 amino acids. Deletions cut 4 bases from V and 4 bases from J, with 14 bases between. Per germline, CDR1 SQVTM and CDR2 ANQGSEA. CDR3 in amino acids: CSVVGRQGYEQYF. In nucleotides, the CDR3 is TGCAGCGTTGTGGGGCGGCAGGGTTACGAGCAGTACTTC.

This clonotype was observed a few times. The chain combines TRBV7-3 with TRBJ1-2; D remains unclear. The germline CDR1 and CDR2 sequences are SGHTA and FQGTGA. The CDR3 consists of 11 residues. Trimming took 4 bases from V and 7 from J, leaving 7 bases between them. The CDR3 region has the DNA TGTGCCAGCAGCTCGAATTTTGGCTACACCTTC. The encoded protein is CASSSNFGYTF.

This chain connects TRBV19 to TRBJ2-5, with 9 bases aligning to TRBD2. The end of the DNA is better explained by TRBJ2-1, so the J call may be wrong. The CDR3 totals 14 residues. Germline values: CDR1 LNHDA, CDR2 SQIVND (reference sequence). The CDR3 sequence is CASRSAGGIHEQFF. The CDR3 DNA is TGTGCCAGTAGATCAGCGGGGGGAATCCATGAGCAGTTCTTC.

This clonotype has at least ten counts. The chain couples TRBV7-2 to TRBJ1-1, with 7 bases lining up with TRBD1. Germline V gene data show CDR1 as SGHTA and CDR2 as FQGNSA. The CDR3 is 14 amino acids. Trimming cost V 5 bases and J 5 bases; bases outside gene matches: 8. CDR3: CASSAKQGMTEAFF. The DNA for the CDR3 is TGTGCCAGCAGCGCGAAACAGGGGATGACTGAAGCTTTCTTT.

The V gene is TRBV29-1, the J gene TRBJ2-2; D gene uncertain. CDR3 length: 12 amino acids. Germline assignment: CDR1 SQVTM and CDR2 ANQGSEA. V was shortened by 3 bases and J by 0 bases, with 2 bases between the two germline ends. This CDR3 is CSVDPNTGELFF. The CDR3 DNA is TGCAGCGTTGACCCGAACACCGGGGAGCTGTTTTTT.

There are a few counts of this clonotype. The chain employs TRBV7-3 and TRBJ2-3; D is uncertain. The CDR3 extends over 14 amino acids. Germline V gene sequence: CDR1 SGHTA, CDR2 FQGTGA. V lost 1 base to trimming and J lost 2 bases, with 7 bases between them. The CDR3 DNA reads TGTGCCAGCAGCTTAAATCCCAACACAGATACGCAGTATTTT. Translation: CASSLNPNTDTQYF.

In its sample, this clonotype was seen a few times. The chain couples TRBV9 to TRBJ2-7; 8 bases fit TRBD1. V dropped 0 bases and J dropped 4; count of bases not matched to a gene: 6. The CDR3 has 15 residues. Germline lookup yields CDR1 SGDLS and CDR2 YYNGEE. CDR3: CASSVGDRNSYEQYF. The CDR3 coding sequence is TGTGCCAGCAGCGTAGGGGACAGGAACTCATACGAGCAGTACTTC.

The chain joins TRBV9 to TRBJ1-1, with 7 bases lining up with TRBD1. Germline V gene lookup returns CDR1 SGDLS and CDR2 YYNGEE. V shed 0 bases and J 1 base; nucleotides not matched to a gene: 3. This CDR3 contains 15 residues. CDR3 protein: CASSVAGTENTEAFF. The CDR3 DNA sequence: TGTGCCAGCAGCGTAGCCGGGACAGAGAACACTGAAGCTTTCTTT. The full variable domain, with the rest looked up from reference TRBV9 and TRBJ1-1, is DSGVTQTPKHLITATGQRVTLRCSPRSGDLSVYWYQQSLDQGLQFLIQYYNGEERAKGNILERFSAQQFPDLHSELNLSSLELGDSALYFCASSVAGTENTEAFFGQGTRLTVV.

This chain joins TRBV7-2 and TRBJ2-1, with TRBD2 matching 12 bases. V lost 0 bases, J lost 12 bases, and 18 bases stayed unmatched. Germline V lookup: CDR1 SGHTA, CDR2 FQGNSA. This CDR3 has 19 amino acids. CDR3 in amino acids: CASSLASRLTSGGGGGQFF. As DNA, the CDR3 is TGTGCCAGCAGCTTAGCGAGTCGGCTGACTAGCGGGGGAGGAGGTGGGCAGTTCTTC. The whole variable domain, remainder taken from reference TRBV7-2 and TRBJ2-1, is GAGVSQSPSNKVTEKGKDVELRCDPISGHTALYWYRQSLGQGLEFLIYFQGNSAPDKSGLPSDRFSAERTGGSVSTLTIQRTQQEDSAVYLCASSLASRLTSGGGGGQFFGPGTRLTVL.

The chain links TRBV4-3 to TRBJ2-7, with D possibly matching TRBD1 (6 bases). Germline values: CDR1 LGHNA, CDR2 YSLEER. V gave up 0 bases and J gave up 2 bases, with 11 bases separating them. This CDR3 contains 15 residues. This chain's CDR3 is CASSQDRWGPYEQYF. As DNA, the CDR3 is TGCGCCAGCAGCCAAGATAGGTGGGGGCCCTACGAGCAGTACTTC.

The gene calls are TRBV6-1 and TRBJ1-2, with D possibly TRBD1 on 5 matching bases. Per germline, CDR1 MNHNS and CDR2 SASEGT. V lost 7 bases to trimming and J lost 5 bases, with 8 bases between them. The CDR3 is made up of 11 amino acids. The CDR3 DNA sequence: TGTGCCAGCACTCAGGGATATGGCTACACCTTC. It specifies CASTQGYGYTF.

As for this clonotype: This clone may be a read error of a much larger clone one base away. This chain links TRBV6-5 with TRBJ2-5; TRBD2 is a possible D gene (6 bases). Per the germline V gene, CDR1 is MNHEY and CDR2 is SVGAGI. CDR3 length: 13 residues. V was cut by 5 bases and J by 0 bases, with 7 bases left in between. The CDR3: CASSGEDQETQYF. CDR3 nucleotide sequence: TGTGCCAGCAGTGGGGAGGACCAAGAGACCCAGTACTTC.

The gene calls are TRBV6-2 or TRBV6-3 and TRBJ2-5, with 8 bases lining up with TRBD1. V shed 5 bases, J shed 1 base, and the junction held 6 bases outside the gene matches. The CDR3 sequence is 15 residues long. Germline lookup yields CDR1 MNHEY and CDR2 SVGEGT. The CDR3 reads CASSQGANRQETQYF. The DNA for the CDR3 is TGTGCCAGCAGTCAGGGGGCTAACCGCCAAGAGACCCAGTACTTC.

V gene TRBV18 combines with J gene TRBJ1-4, with 8 bases that match TRBD1. Germline-derived CDR1 and CDR2 are KGHSH and LQKENI. CDR3 length equals 16 residues. J was trimmed by 7 bases and V by 3 bases; bases with no gene match: 10. In nucleotides, the CDR3 is TGTGCCAGCTCACCTGCCACCGGGACAGGAGGTGAAAAACTGTTTTTT. It yields the protein CASSPATGTGGEKLFF.

This chain joins TRBV10-3 and TRBJ1-5, with a weak D call TRBD1 (6 bases). The CDR3 is made up of 16 amino acids. V gave up 3 bases and J gave up 0 bases, with 12 bases separating them. Germline V gene lookup returns CDR1 ENHRY and CDR2 SYGVKD. This chain's CDR3 is CAISDPDRYSNQPQHF. CDR3 bases: TGTGCCATCAGTGACCCAGACAGGTATAGCAATCAGCCCCAGCATTTT.

This clonotype was observed a few times. The V gene is TRBV6-5, the J gene TRBJ1-2; 8 nucleotides align to TRBD1. The junction had 10 bases not matched to a gene; V was cut back by 8 bases and J by 5 bases. CDR3 length: 14 residues. The germline CDR1 and CDR2 sequences are MNHEY and SVGAGI. CDR3 residues: CASLHRGGGYGYTF. The DNA of the CDR3 is TGTGCCAGCCTTCACAGGGGGGGAGGTTATGGCTACACCTTC.

V and J are TRBV7-9 and TRBJ2-7; 11 bases match TRBD1. Trimming removed 2 bases from V and 4 bases from J; junction bases left unmatched: 4. The CDR3 spans 15 residues. Per the germline V gene, CDR1 is SEHNR and CDR2 is FQNEAQ (reference sequence). CDR3 nucleotides: TGTGCCAGCAGCTTAATGGGGACAGGGGGTTACGAGCAGTACTTC. Protein product: CASSLMGTGGYEQYF.

V is TRBV7-2 and J is TRBJ2-7; 10 nucleotides line up with TRBD1. Germline V gene sequence: CDR1 SGHTA, CDR2 FQGNSA. The length of the CDR3 is 16 residues. Trimming removed 1 base from V and 4 bases from J; junction bases left unmatched: 7. CDR3 region: CASSLVGGQGVYEQYF. CDR3 in DNA: TGTGCCAGCAGCTTAGTTGGTGGACAGGGGGTTTACGAGCAGTACTTC.

The chain is built from TRBV20-1 and TRBJ2-7; perhaps D is TRBD1 or TRBD2 (5 bases each). The CDR3 covers 13 residues. Trimming pared 3 bases from V and 5 bases from J, leaving 14 bases between. Germline V CDR1 and CDR2: DFQATT, SNEGSKA (reference sequence). The CDR3 protein is CSASQGRIDEQYF. CDR3 nucleotides: TGCAGTGCTAGCCAGGGACGGATTGACGAGCAGTACTTC.

This clonotype has more than one count but fewer than ten. The chain carries TRBV2 and TRBJ2-5; 8 nucleotides align to TRBD2. Germline V gene data show CDR1 as SNHLY and CDR2 as FYNNEI. The V and J ends lost 11 bases and 5 bases, in that order; junction bases with no gene match: 10. This CDR3 spans 13 amino acids. Written as DNA, the CDR3 is TGTGCCGGAGGTCGGGGGGGACGGGAGACCCAGTACTTC. It encodes CAGGRGGRETQYF.

The chain employs TRBV29-1 and TRBJ2-5; D may be TRBD2 (6 bases). Trimming removed 4 bases at V and 4 bases at J, with 13 bases between. CDR1 is SQVTM, CDR2 ANQGSEA, per germline. There are 13 residues in the CDR3. The CDR3 reads CSVGAGIGETQYF. The CDR3 DNA reads TGCAGCGTTGGGGCGGGGATTGGAGAGACCCAGTACTTC.

The genes are TRBV19 and TRBJ2-2; D may be TRBD2 (7 bases). The CDR3 runs to 15 residues. Trimming took 6 bases from V and 4 from J, leaving 15 bases between them. CDR1 is LNHDA, CDR2 SQIVND, per germline (reference sequence). CDR3 protein: CASRSGGAGTGELFF. The CDR3 nucleotides read TGTGCCAGTAGATCGGGGGGCGCGGGCACCGGGGAGCTGTTTTTT.

This clonotype was seen a handful of times. This chain uses TRBV29-1 with TRBJ2-5; D gene unclear. Trimming left V 7 bases short and J 4 bases short, with 13 bases between. Germline V gene sequence: CDR1 SQVTM, CDR2 ANQGSEA. CDR3 length: 12 amino acids. The CDR3 region is CSAKARGETQYF. The CDR3, as DNA: TGCAGCGCCAAGGCGCGAGGAGAGACCCAGTACTTC.